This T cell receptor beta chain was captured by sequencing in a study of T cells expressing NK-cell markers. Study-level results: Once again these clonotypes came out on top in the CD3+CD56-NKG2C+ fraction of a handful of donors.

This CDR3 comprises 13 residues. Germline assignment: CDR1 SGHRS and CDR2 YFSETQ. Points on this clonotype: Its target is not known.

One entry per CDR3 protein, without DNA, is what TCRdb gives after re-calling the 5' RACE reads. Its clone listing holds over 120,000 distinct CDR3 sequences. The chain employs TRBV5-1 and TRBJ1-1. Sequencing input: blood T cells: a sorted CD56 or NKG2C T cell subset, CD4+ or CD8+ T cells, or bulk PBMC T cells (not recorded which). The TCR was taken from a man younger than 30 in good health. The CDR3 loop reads CASSSDRIIEAFF.